This T cell receptor beta chain was retrieved from a study of cytomegalovirus exposure and HLA in healthy donors. Study context: The 130 or so validation repertoires were reported in a later analysis to have been generated on the same platform as the roughly 720 first-cohort repertoires.

Produced via immunoSEQ multiplex PCR; TCRdb's table is partial and in-frame only. The table includes over 200,000 clones, 88% detected once. On this clone itself: Its antigen is unknown.

Trimming took 3 bases from V and 7 from J; bases not matched to a gene: 5. There are 15 residues in the CDR3. Germline CDR1 and CDR2: ENHRY and SYGVKD. The donors were part of the validation cohort, which consisted of under 150 subjects and was separate from the first cohort of hundreds of subjects. Overall study results and limits: The listing of 150 or so TCR beta chains classed them as cytomegalovirus-associated.

This sequence joins TRBV10-3 and TRBJ2-2; 10 bases fit TRBD1. The sequence derives from a woman aged 18-29 years in good health and CMV-seronegative. The sample was PBMCs. The CDR3 loop is CAISERQGAIGELFF. The CDR3 nucleotides read TGTGCCATCAGTGAACGACAGGGGGCGATCGGGGAGCTGTTTTTT.